These T cell receptor beta chains were read from a single sample in a study of response to subunit inactivated influenza vaccine. TCRdb recomputed calls from the RT-PCR reads with MiXCR, one row per CDR3 protein. The sample has 800,000 to 1,000,000 distinct CDR3 sequences, around 21% seen once. The sample here was PBMCs from blood, taken 4 to 6 days after vaccination. The source of these receptors is a man between 50 and 59 years old who received an inactivated influenza vaccine. Both conserved end residues are part of each CDR3. Fields, in order: V gene, clone size, J gene, D gene, CDR3 protein, CDR3 DNA. The D gene is left open where the match is weak. Clone size is shown for a subset of rows, as once, few, many or a class of expanded clone.

V gene: TRBV5-1
clone size: few
J gene: TRBJ2-7
D gene: TRBD1
CDR3 protein: CASRAGTGTGEQYF
CDR3 DNA: TGCGCCAGCAGGGCCGGGACAGGAACGGGGGAGCAGTACTTC

V gene: TRBV12-3/TRBV12-4
clone size: few
J gene: TRBJ2-1
D gene: -
CDR3 protein: CATTAEGTPSKGEQFF
CDR3 DNA: TGTGCCACCACCGCGGAGGGGACCCCGTCAAAGGGTGAGCAGTTCTTC

V gene: TRBV4-1
clone size: -
J gene: TRBJ2-1
D gene: -
CDR3 protein: CASSQPRQSSYNEQFF
CDR3 DNA: TGCGCCAGCAGCCAGCCTCGGCAGAGCTCCTACAATGAGCAGTTCTTC

V gene: TRBV12-3/TRBV12-4
clone size: few
J gene: TRBJ1-2
D gene: TRBD1
CDR3 protein: CASSFAGGGSYGYTF
CDR3 DNA: TGTGCCAGCAGTTTCGCAGGGGGCGGGAGCTATGGCTACACCTTC

V gene: TRBV6-2/TRBV6-3
clone size: -
J gene: TRBJ2-2
D gene: -
CDR3 protein: CATRWQTIGEGGELFF
CDR3 DNA: TGTGCCACCCGGTGGCAAACGATCGGGGAAGGCGGGGAGCTGTTTTTT

V gene: TRBV5-1
clone size: -
J gene: TRBJ2-1
D gene: -
CDR3 protein: CASRAGPSSYNEQFF
CDR3 DNA: TGCGCCAGCAGAGCCGGGCCGAGCTCCTACAATGAGCAGTTCTTC

V gene: TRBV20-1
clone size: few
J gene: TRBJ1-3
D gene: -
CDR3 protein: CSARVSAGNTIYF
CDR3 DNA: TGCAGTGCTAGAGTCAGTGCTGGAAACACCATATATTTT

V gene: TRBV24-1
clone size: -
J gene: TRBJ2-3
D gene: TRBD2
CDR3 protein: CATSDGGLAGLTDTQYF
CDR3 DNA: TGTGCCACCAGTGACGGGGGACTAGCGGGATTAACAGATACGCAGTATTTT

V gene: TRBV10-3
clone size: few
J gene: TRBJ2-1
D gene: TRBD1
CDR3 protein: CAITDRAPYEQFF
CDR3 DNA: TGTGCCATCACGGACAGGGCGCCGTATGAGCAGTTCTTC

V gene: TRBV12-3/TRBV12-4
clone size: many
J gene: TRBJ1-3
D gene: -
CDR3 protein: CASSTTGYGNTIYF
CDR3 DNA: TGTGCCAGCAGTACTACAGGGTATGGAAACACCATATATTTT

V gene: TRBV2
clone size: few
J gene: TRBJ2-1
D gene: -
CDR3 protein: CASSYTGLPSVNEQFF
CDR3 DNA: TGTGCCAGCAGTTATACAGGTCTGCCGAGCGTCAATGAGCAGTTCTTC

V gene: TRBV27
clone size: -
J gene: TRBJ2-2
D gene: -
CDR3 protein: CASRTQVNTGELFF
CDR3 DNA: TGTGCCAGCAGGACCCAGGTGAACACCGGGGAGCTGTTTTTT

V gene: TRBV4-3
clone size: few
J gene: TRBJ2-3
D gene: TRBD2
CDR3 protein: CASSQDLPSGGNTDTQYF
CDR3 DNA: TGCGCCAGCAGCCAAGATTTGCCTAGCGGGGGGAACACAGATACGCAGTATTTT

V gene: TRBV7-9
clone size: few
J gene: TRBJ2-1
D gene: -
CDR3 protein: CASSLAVSTTYNEQFF
CDR3 DNA: TGTGCCAGCAGCTTAGCGGTTAGTACTACGTACAATGAGCAGTTCTTC

V gene: TRBV7-3
clone size: few
J gene: TRBJ1-1
D gene: -
CDR3 protein: CASSLTDGVNTEAFF
CDR3 DNA: TGTGCCAGCAGCTTAACGGACGGAGTGAACACTGAAGCTTTCTTT

V gene: TRBV12-3/TRBV12-4
clone size: many
J gene: TRBJ2-5
D gene: -
CDR3 protein: CASSLRGLETQYF
CDR3 DNA: TGTGCCAGCAGTTTAAGGGGATTGGAGACCCAGTACTTC

V gene: TRBV12-3/TRBV12-4
clone size: -
J gene: TRBJ1-2
D gene: -
CDR3 protein: CASSFQPGVGYGYTF
CDR3 DNA: TGTGCCAGCAGTTTCCAGCCAGGGGTCGGGTATGGCTACACCTTC

V gene: TRBV7-2
clone size: many
J gene: TRBJ2-7
D gene: -
CDR3 protein: CASSLGFLRSYEQYF
CDR3 DNA: TGTGCCAGCAGCTTGGGTTTCCTACGTTCCTACGAGCAGTACTTC

V gene: TRBV12-3/TRBV12-4
clone size: -
J gene: TRBJ1-5
D gene: -
CDR3 protein: CASSFRTDSNQPQHF
CDR3 DNA: TGTGCCAGCAGTTTTAGAACGGATAGCAATCAGCCCCAGCATTTT

V gene: TRBV14
clone size: -
J gene: TRBJ2-3
D gene: -
CDR3 protein: CASSRRKDFAVVDTQYF
CDR3 DNA: TGTGCCAGCAGCCGAAGGAAGGACTTCGCCGTTGTCGATACGCAGTATTTT

V gene: TRBV20-1
clone size: few
J gene: TRBJ2-1
D gene: -
CDR3 protein: CSARDGTGAIDNEQFF
CDR3 DNA: TGCAGTGCTAGAGATGGGACGGGGGCGATAGACAATGAGCAGTTCTTC

V gene: TRBV28
clone size: -
J gene: TRBJ2-1
D gene: -
CDR3 protein: CASSRTGTARGFF
CDR3 DNA: TGTGCCAGCAGTCGGACTGGGACGGCGCGGGGGTTCTTC

V gene: TRBV20-1
clone size: few
J gene: TRBJ2-1
D gene: -
CDR3 protein: CSARGGGGARLAPSSSYNEQFF
CDR3 DNA: TGCAGTGCTAGGGGGGGAGGGGGCGCCCGACTAGCGCCTTCGAGCTCCTACAATGAGCAGTTCTTC

V gene: TRBV9
clone size: -
J gene: TRBJ1-1
D gene: -
CDR3 protein: CASSVVVTAPEAFF
CDR3 DNA: TGTGCCAGCAGCGTAGTAGTAACGGCTCCTGAAGCTTTCTTT

V gene: TRBV11-1
clone size: -
J gene: TRBJ2-2
D gene: -
CDR3 protein: CASTQGRGAGRTGELFF
CDR3 DNA: TGTGCCAGCACCCAAGGCCGAGGTGCAGGGCGGACCGGGGAGCTGTTTTTT

V gene: TRBV2
clone size: few
J gene: TRBJ2-3
D gene: -
CDR3 protein: CASNKGEITDTQYF
CDR3 DNA: TGTGCCAGCAATAAGGGGGAGATTACAGATACGCAGTATTTT

V gene: TRBV7-9
clone size: -
J gene: TRBJ2-1
D gene: TRBD1
CDR3 protein: CASSWEQGAEQFF
CDR3 DNA: TGTGCCAGCAGCTGGGAACAGGGGGCTGAGCAGTTCTTC

V gene: TRBV5-1
clone size: few
J gene: TRBJ2-1
D gene: TRBD2
CDR3 protein: CASSLGAGGLYNEQFF
CDR3 DNA: TGCGCCAGCAGCTTGGGAGCGGGGGGCCTGTACAATGAGCAGTTCTTC

V gene: TRBV20-1
clone size: -
J gene: TRBJ2-5
D gene: TRBD2
CDR3 protein: CSARGVLAGQETQYF
CDR3 DNA: TGCAGTGCCAGAGGTGTACTAGCGGGACAAGAGACCCAGTACTTC

V gene: TRBV6-2/TRBV6-3
clone size: few
J gene: TRBJ2-7
D gene: TRBD2
CDR3 protein: CASSYSGTPGGGEQYF
CDR3 DNA: TGTGCCAGCAGTTACTCTGGGACCCCGGGAGGTGGCGAGCAGTACTTC

V gene: TRBV20-1
clone size: few
J gene: TRBJ2-7
D gene: -
CDR3 protein: CSARDRQGSSEQYF
CDR3 DNA: TGCAGTGCTAGAGATCGCCAGGGGAGTAGCGAGCAGTACTTC

V gene: TRBV15
clone size: few
J gene: TRBJ1-2
D gene: -
CDR3 protein: CATSRDYSYGYTF
CDR3 DNA: TGTGCCACCAGCAGAGATTATTCCTATGGCTACACCTTC